Listed here are 20 T cell receptor beta chains from one sample, sequenced in a study of blood T cell repertoires in COVID-19 (TCRdb year 2020). Library prep was done by the immunoSEQ multiplex PCR assay. As stored in TCRdb, this immuneACCESS dataset retains in-frame rearrangements with V and J assigned. A fraction of the clones does not appear; measured against another copy, unresolved V genes explain less than half of the discrepancy, and the remainder lacks a known reason. The sample table contains 260,000 or so clones; only one count was recorded for 88% of them. The top ten hold roughly 9.1% of the sample. Sequences were obtained from peripheral blood. These receptors were collected from a man younger than 35 with active or convalescent COVID-19.

The chain carries TRBV19 and TRBJ1-4, with D tentatively TRBD1 (5 bases). The germline CDR1 and CDR2 sequences are LNHDA and SQIVND (reference sequence). V dropped 3 bases and J dropped 4 bases, with 9 bases sitting between them. The CDR3 sequence is 14 residues long. The CDR3 coding sequence is TGTGCCAGTAGTATGACAGAAAATAATGAAAAACTGTTTTTT. Protein: CASSMTENNEKLFF.

With regard to this clone: Other nucleotide sequences in the sample specify the same CDR3. The rearrangement links TRBV12-3 or TRBV12-4 to TRBJ1-1; D is unclear. The CDR3 sequence is 13 residues long. Between the trimmed V and J ends, which lost 6 bases and 5 bases, there was a span of 13 bases. CDR3 nucleotides: TGTGCCAGCAGCCTGCCAGGTCGAACTGAAGCTTTCTTT. It yields the protein CASSLPGRTEAFF.

The chain joins TRBV7-2 to TRBJ2-3; 10 nucleotides agree with TRBD2. This CDR3 comprises 15 residues. Unmatched junction bases numbered 1, after V lost 3 bases and J lost 1 base. The germline V gene has CDR1 SGHTA and CDR2 FQGNSA. CDR3 DNA sequence: TGTGCCAGCAGCTTTACTAGCGGGGGCACAGATACGCAGTATTTT. Protein product: CASSFTSGGTDTQYF.

This sequence joins TRBV9 and TRBJ2-3; 10 nucleotides match TRBD2. J gave up 0 bases and V 0 bases, and 10 bases lay outside the gene matches. Germline values: CDR1 SGDLS, CDR2 YYNGEE. This CDR3 region has 19 residues. The CDR3 loop is CASSVVPSGGAASTDTQYF. CDR3 sequence (DNA): TGTGCCAGCAGCGTAGTACCCAGCGGGGGGGCCGCTAGCACAGATACGCAGTATTTT.

The rearrangement uses TRBV27 and TRBJ1-4; unclear D gene. Germline V gene lookup returns CDR1 MNHEY and CDR2 SMNVEV (reference sequence). This CDR3 is 11 amino acids long. Between the trimmed V and J ends, which lost 3 bases and 14 bases, there was a span of 10 bases. The CDR3 loop reads CASSFAGSLFF. The CDR3 DNA reads as TGTGCCAGCAGTTTTGCGGGATCGCTGTTTTTT. Using reference TRBV27 and TRBJ1-4 for the parts outside the CDR3, the full variable domain is EAQVTQNPRYLITVTGKKLTVTCSQNMNHEYMSWYRQDPGLGLRQIYYSMNVEVTDKGDVPEGYKVSRKEKRNFPLILESPSPNQTSLYFCASSFAGSLFFGSGTQLSVL.

The chain recombines TRBV27 with TRBJ2-7; D remains ambiguous. Trimming shortened V by 6 bases and J by 0 bases, and 15 bases separated the two germline ends. The CDR3 loop spans 15 amino acids. Looked up from germline, CDR1 is MNHEY and CDR2 is SMNVEV (reference sequence). Here the CDR3 reads CASSPGRPRSYEQYF. The DNA of the CDR3 is TGTGCCAGCAGCCCTGGCAGGCCCCGCTCCTACGAGCAGTACTTC.

The chain uses TRBV7-9 and TRBJ1-1; D uncertain. With 4 bases removed from V and 7 bases from J, the gap between germline ends came to 7 bases. Per the germline V gene, CDR1 is SEHNR and CDR2 is FQNEAQ (reference sequence). The CDR3 has 11 residues. The CDR3 loop is CASSSALEAFF. The CDR3 bases are TGTGCCAGCAGCTCAGCCCTTGAAGCTTTCTTT. Combining the CDR3 with reference TRBV7-9 and TRBJ1-1 gives the whole variable domain DTGVSQNPRHKITKRGQNVTFRCDPISEHNRLYWYRQTLGQGPEFLTYFQNEAQLEKSRLLSDRFSAERPKGSFSTLEIQRTEQGDSAMYLCASSSALEAFFGQGTRLTVV.

The chain is built from TRBV18 and TRBJ1-1, with TRBD1 matching 9 bases. The J segment lost 0 bases and the V segment lost 5 bases, leaving 19 bases of the junction unmatched. This CDR3 is built from 20 residues. Germline CDR1 KGHSH, CDR2 LQKENI. CDR3 sequence reads: CASSENTRGQGQWMNTEAFF. The CDR3 region has the DNA TGTGCCAGCTCAGAAAATACCAGGGGACAGGGCCAATGGATGAACACTGAAGCTTTCTTT.

The gene calls are TRBV18 and TRBJ1-2; the D gene is possibly TRBD1 (5 bases). Trimming removed 5 bases at V and 2 bases at J, with 12 bases between. The CDR3 is made up of 14 amino acids. Germline V gives CDR1 KGHSH, CDR2 LQKENI. CDR3 residues: CASSKDRGNYGYTF. The CDR3 nucleotides are TGTGCCAGCTCAAAAGACAGAGGAAACTATGGCTACACCTTC.

The V and J genes are TRBV19 and TRBJ1-2, with TRBD1 as a possible D gene (6 bases). This CDR3 has 15 residues. Trimming stripped 4 bases from V and 7 bases from J, with 19 bases between. Germline V gives CDR1 LNHDA, CDR2 SQIVND (reference sequence). The chain's CDR3 is CASSTSDRPTIGYTF. The CDR3 DNA follows: TGTGCCAGTAGTACGTCGGACAGACCCACTATTGGCTACACCTTC.

This rearrangement joins TRBV19 to TRBJ1-4, with 9 bases matching TRBD1. With V trimmed by 7 bases and J by 8 bases, 11 bases remained unmatched. The germline gives CDR1 LNHDA, CDR2 SQIVND (reference sequence). The CDR3 loop spans 15 amino acids. CDR3 nucleotides: TGTGCCAGTACCGGCCGACAGGGGGAGTGGGAAAAACTGTTTTTT. This gives the protein CASTGRQGEWEKLFF. Full variable domain (outside the CDR3, taken from reference TRBV19 and TRBJ1-4): DGGITQSPKYLFRKEGQNVTLSCEQNLNHDAMYWYRQDPGQGLRLIYYSQIVNDFQKGDIAEGYSVSREKKESFPLTVTSAQKNPTAFYLCASTGRQGEWEKLFFGSGTQLSVL.

The chain is built from TRBV7-9 and TRBJ1-2; D might be TRBD1 (5 bases). The germline V and J ends were trimmed by 3 bases and 7 bases, with 12 bases remaining between them. Germline V gene data show CDR1 as SEHNR and CDR2 as FQNEAQ (reference sequence). The CDR3 runs 13 residues. CDR3 in DNA: TGTGCCAGCAGCTTGTGGGGGGATAGTGGCTACACCTTC. Protein sequence: CASSLWGDSGYTF.

V is TRBV27 and J is TRBJ1-6; D remains unclear. The germline CDR1 and CDR2 sequences are MNHEY and SMNVEV (reference sequence). This CDR3 region has 16 residues. Trimming removed 5 bases at V and 0 bases at J, with 11 bases between. CDR3 nucleotides: TGTGCCAGCAGTCAAACTAGGAGCTCCTATAATTCACCCCTCCACTTT. It codes for CASSQTRSSYNSPLHF.

V and J are TRBV4-3 and TRBJ2-1; 11 bases are a match to TRBD2. Germline CDR1 LGHNA, CDR2 YSLEER. The CDR3 spans 16 residues. V shed 0 bases and J 9 bases; nucleotides not matched to a gene: 7. CDR3 bases: TGCGCCAGCAGCCAAGACCCTAGCGGGGGGCCGGGTGAGCAGTTCTTC. Its translation: CASSQDPSGGPGEQFF.

The chain couples TRBV3-1 (or the pseudogene TRBV3-2) to TRBJ1-6, with D possibly TRBD1 on 5 matching bases. V was shortened by 1 base and J by 10 bases, with 8 bases between the two germline ends. This CDR3 has 13 amino acids. CDR1 is LGHDT, CDR2 YNNKEL, per germline (reference sequence). CDR3 amino acids: CASSQGGGSPLHF. Here the CDR3 DNA reads TGTGCCAGCAGCCAAGGGGGGGGGTCACCCCTCCACTTT.

The chain joins TRBV2 to TRBJ2-1, with TRBD2 as a possible D gene (6 bases). Trimming left V 1 base short and J 3 bases short, with 10 bases between. CDR1 is SNHLY and CDR2 is FYNNEI in the germline V gene. This CDR3 is 15 amino acids long. The CDR3 here is CASSEGQGLYNEQFF. CDR3 nucleotide sequence: TGTGCCAGCAGTGAAGGGCAGGGACTCTACAATGAGCAGTTCTTC.

The chain carries TRBV3-1 (or the pseudogene TRBV3-2) and TRBJ2-1; maybe TRBD2 (5 bases). Deletions cut 2 bases from V and 0 bases from J, with 11 bases between. This CDR3 comprises 16 residues. Germline V CDR1 and CDR2: LGHDT, YNNKEL (reference sequence). The chain's CDR3 is CASSQSAGSSYNEQFF. The CDR3 coding sequence is TGTGCCAGCAGCCAAAGCGCGGGTAGCTCCTACAATGAGCAGTTCTTC.

In its sample, this clone was seen many times. The chain employs TRBV6-1 and TRBJ1-2; maybe TRBD1 (6 bases). The germline V gene has CDR1 MNHNS and CDR2 SASEGT. The CDR3 extends over 16 amino acids. V lost 1 base and J 4 bases, leaving 16 bases between the germline ends. The CDR3 here is CASSEVSDRIGYGYTF. The CDR3 coding sequence is TGTGCCAGCAGTGAAGTTTCCGACAGGATCGGCTATGGCTACACCTTC.

The chain joins TRBV6-5 to TRBJ1-2; 12 nucleotides line up with TRBD1. Germline assignment: CDR1 MNHEY and CDR2 SVGAGI. The CDR3 loop spans 16 amino acids. Losses at the gene ends were 2 bases for V and 5 bases for J; bases not matched to a gene: 6. This CDR3 reads CASSYEGTGGFYGYTF. The CDR3 DNA is TGTGCCAGCAGTTACGAAGGGACAGGGGGCTTTTATGGCTACACCTTC.

The chain couples TRBV11-3 to TRBJ2-3, with 7 bases matching TRBD2. Germline V gives CDR1 SGHNT, CDR2 YENEEA. V was pared by 1 base and J by 4 bases, with 2 bases of the junction left unmatched. The CDR3 is 14 residues long. The chain's CDR3 is CASSLVGGSDTQYF. CDR3 nucleotides: TGTGCCAGCAGCTTAGTGGGGGGGTCAGATACGCAGTATTTT.